The present TCR beta chain was sequenced within a study of T cell changes during pregnancy in multiple sclerosis. Profiling relied on immunoSEQ multiplex PCR, and the TCRdb table lists in-frame clones only, not all of them. The sample has 40,000 to 45,000 clones, about 85% seen once. V lost 0 bases, J lost 6 bases, and 9 bases lay in between. The germline V gene has CDR1 MGHRA and CDR2 YSYEKL. There are 15 residues in the CDR3. This clone occurred a few times. This specimen consisted of CD4+ T cells from peripheral blood mononuclear cells, obtained after pregnancy. The chain joins TRBV4-1 to TRBJ1-6; possible D gene TRBD1, 5 bases. This receptor was obtained from a female donor with multiple sclerosis, enrolled in a pregnancy study. In DNA form, the CDR3 reads TGCGCCAGCAGCCAAGAAGACCAGGGTAATTCACCCCTCCACTTT. Its protein product is CASSQEDQGNSPLHF.